This record looks at one T cell receptor beta chain sequence and its context. The sample originates from a study of Ad26.COV2.S vaccination and SARS-CoV-2 variants. The treatment was: 15 to 20 received Ad26.COV2.S at low or high dose, single or two shots; roughly five received placebo; per-sample allocation not given. The samples were gathered on day 63 after the first injection of vaccine or placebo. Clones were read by immunoSEQ multiplex PCR, and TCRdb kept only the in-frame ones, dropping some. This table has about 350,000 clones, around 89% appearing once. The CDR3 has 18 residues. V shed 5 bases and J 9 bases; nucleotides not matched to a gene: 17. Germline CDR1 is MRHNA and CDR2 is SNTAGT.

The receptor's source is a person between 18 and 65 years old who received the Ad26.COV2.S COVID-19 vaccine or a placebo. The chain recombines TRBV6-4 with TRBJ2-2, with 11 nucleotides matching TRBD2. The material was peripheral blood, obtained in a trial of Ad26.COV2.S vaccine versus placebo. The CDR3 DNA reads TGTGCCAGCAGTCCGAAAAACCCGACTAGCGGGGCGAACCGGGAGCTGTTTTTT. This sequence encodes CASSPKNPTSGANRELFF.